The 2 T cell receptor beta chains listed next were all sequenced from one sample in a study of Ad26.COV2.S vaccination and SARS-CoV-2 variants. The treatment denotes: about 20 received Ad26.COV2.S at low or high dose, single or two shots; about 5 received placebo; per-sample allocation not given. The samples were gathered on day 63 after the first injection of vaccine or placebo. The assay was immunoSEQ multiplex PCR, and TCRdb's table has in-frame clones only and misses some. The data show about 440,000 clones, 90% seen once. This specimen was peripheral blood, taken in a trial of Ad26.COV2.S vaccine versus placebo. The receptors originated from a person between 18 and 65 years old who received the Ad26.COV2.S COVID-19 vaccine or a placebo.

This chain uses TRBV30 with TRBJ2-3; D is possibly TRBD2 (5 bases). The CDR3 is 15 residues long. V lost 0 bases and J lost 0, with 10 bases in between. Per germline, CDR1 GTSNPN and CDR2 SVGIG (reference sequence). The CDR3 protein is CAWSVPGLSTDTQYF. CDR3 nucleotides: TGTGCCTGGAGTGTACCGGGATTGAGCACAGATACGCAGTATTTT.

The CDR3 spells CASSLAAGPQTDTQYF. CDR3 nucleotide sequence: TGTGCCAGCAGCTTGGCCGCCGGGCCCCAAACAGATACGCAGTATTTT. The chain is built from TRBV5-5 and TRBJ2-3; no clear D. The CDR3 contains 16 residues. CDR1 and CDR2 (germline): SGHKS, YYEKEE (reference sequence). V lost 0 bases and J 3 bases, leaving 14 bases between the germline ends. Drawing the rest from reference TRBV5-5 and TRBJ2-3, the complete variable domain is DAGVTQSPTHLIKTRGQQVTLRCSPISGHKSVSWYQQVLGQGPQFIFQYYEKEERGRGNFPDRFSARQFPNYSSELNVNALLLGDSALYLCASSLAAGPQTDTQYFGPGTRLTVL.